These 30 T cell receptor beta chains were all obtained from the same sample, sequenced in a study of CD8 T cells in Susac syndrome. Random hexamers were used to reverse transcribe an amount of 0.5 to 1 ug RNA. From the immunoSEQ multiplex PCR reads, TCRdb called clonotypes with MiXCR, one entry per CDR3 protein. The table has over 95,000 distinct CDR3 sequences, around 90% seen once. The sample taken for sequencing was CD4+ T cells from PBMCs. The origin of the receptors is a human donor in good health.

This chain uses TRBV10-3 with TRBJ1-3; D uncertain. The length of the CDR3 is 13 residues. Germline CDR1 ENHRY, CDR2 SYGVKD. Deletions cut 8 bases from V and 0 bases from J, with 8 bases between. CDR3 sequence reads: CAIEEDSGNTIYF. The CDR3 DNA is TGTGCCATCGAGGAAGACTCTGGAAACACCATATATTTT.

The chain is built from TRBV14 and TRBJ2-1, with TRBD1 identical over 7 bases. Germline assignment: CDR1 SGHDN and CDR2 FVKESK. The CDR3 spans 17 residues. After removal of 0 bases from V and 2 bases from J, the junction contained 7 bases not matched to a gene. CDR3 DNA sequence: TGTGCCAGCAGCCAAGAAACCGGGACAGCGACCTACAATGAGCAGTTCTTC. Its translation: CASSQETGTATYNEQFF.

The V and J genes are TRBV5-1 and TRBJ2-7, with 11 bases aligning to TRBD1. This CDR3 has 16 residues. CDR1 is SGHRS, CDR2 YFSETQ, per germline. Unmatched junction bases numbered 6, after V lost 0 bases and J lost 4 bases. CDR3 amino acids: CASSLEPGQGVYEQYF. The CDR3 DNA reads as TGCGCCAGCAGCTTGGAACCGGGACAGGGGGTGTACGAGCAGTACTTC. The full variable domain, its missing parts supplied by reference TRBV5-1 and TRBJ2-7, is KAGVTQTPRYLIKTRGQQVTLSCSPISGHRSVSWYQQTPGQGLQFLFEYFSETQRNKGNFPGRFSGRQFSNSRSEMNVSTLELGDSALYLCASSLEPGQGVYEQYFGPGTRLTVT.

The chain joins TRBV12-3 or TRBV12-4 to TRBJ2-6; D unresolved. V was pared by 2 bases and J by 0 bases, with 5 bases between. The CDR3 loop spans 15 amino acids. The CDR3 DNA is TGTGCCAGCAGTTTACCCCACTCTGGGGCCAACGTCCTGACTTTC. Protein: CASSLPHSGANVLTF.

The chain couples TRBV7-9 to TRBJ1-5; 7 positions agree with TRBD1. This CDR3 region has 16 residues. The J segment lost 0 bases and the V segment lost 0 bases, leaving 2 bases of the junction unmatched. Germline assignment: CDR1 SEHNR and CDR2 FQNEAQ (reference sequence). DNA for the CDR3: TGTGCCAGCAGCTTAGCGACAGGGTTTAGCAATCAGCCCCAGCATTTT. Translating it yields CASSLATGFSNQPQHF.

This clonotype was observed once. The chain combines TRBV2 with TRBJ1-5; D gene unclear. Germline values: CDR1 SNHLY, CDR2 FYNNEI. There are 15 residues in the CDR3. V gave up 4 bases and J gave up 1 base, with 11 bases separating them. For the CDR3, the DNA is TGTGCCAGCAGTGTGACCAAGAGCAGCAATCAGCCCCAGCATTTT. Amino acid sequence: CASSVTKSSNQPQHF.

The gene calls are TRBV19 and TRBJ2-2; D ambiguous. The CDR3 covers 13 residues. Trimming pared 3 bases from V and 7 bases from J, leaving 9 bases between. The germline V gene has CDR1 LNHDA and CDR2 SQIVND (reference sequence). The CDR3 loop reads CASSIRVHGELFF. The DNA of the CDR3 is TGTGCCAGTAGTATCCGAGTTCACGGGGAGCTGTTTTTT.

This clonotype was recorded once. This rearrangement joins TRBV27 to TRBJ1-2, with a weak D call TRBD1 (5 bases). Trimming took off 6 bases at V and 8 bases at J, with 13 bases between the two ends. The CDR3 contains 12 residues. Germline CDR1 reads MNHEY; CDR2 reads SMNVEV (reference sequence). The DNA for the CDR3 is TGTGCCAGCAGGCTTCTTGAGGGGGGCTACACCTTC. As protein: CASRLLEGGYTF.

This clonotype showed up just once. The V and J genes are TRBV7-2 and TRBJ2-1; D is undetermined. The length of the CDR3 is 13 residues. Germline CDR1 is SGHTA and CDR2 is FQGNSA. Trimming cost V 5 bases and J 6 bases, with 11 bases left between them. The CDR3, as DNA: TGTGCCAGCAGCCCCGGGCCCACCAATGAGCAGTTCTTC. Encoded protein: CASSPGPTNEQFF.

This chain links TRBV5-5 with TRBJ2-5; D gene unclear. Germline V lookup: CDR1 SGHKS, CDR2 YYEKEE (reference sequence). The CDR3 is 12 residues long. Trimming cost V 1 base and J 2 bases, with 3 bases left between them. The CDR3 bases are TGTGCCAGCAGCTTGTTTCAAGAGACCCAGTACTTC. Residues: CASSLFQETQYF. Combining the CDR3 with reference TRBV5-5 and TRBJ2-5 gives the whole variable domain DAGVTQSPTHLIKTRGQQVTLRCSPISGHKSVSWYQQVLGQGPQFIFQYYEKEERGRGNFPDRFSARQFPNYSSELNVNALLLGDSALYLCASSLFQETQYFGPGTRLLVL.

This chain joins TRBV6-2 or TRBV6-3 and TRBJ2-7, with D possibly TRBD1 on 6 matching bases. V dropped 2 bases and J dropped 7 bases, with 18 bases sitting between them. Germline-derived CDR1 and CDR2 are MNHEY and SVGEGT. This CDR3 comprises 15 residues. As DNA, the CDR3 is TGTGCCAGCAGTTACCCGGGACAAGGGCTTTGGGAGCAGTACTTC. Residues: CASSYPGQGLWEQYF.

J is TRBJ1-2 and V is TRBV4-3; no reliable D call. Trimming took off 4 bases at V and 4 bases at J, with 16 bases between the two ends. The germline V gene encodes CDR1 LGHNA and CDR2 YSLEER. CDR3 length: 15 amino acids. CDR3 sequence (DNA): TGCGCCAGCAGCCCTCAGTTGAATTCGGGCTATGGCTACACCTTC. It is translated as CASSPQLNSGYGYTF.

This clonotype was observed once. The rearrangement joins TRBV5-4 to TRBJ2-5, with TRBD1 matching 10 bases. The V gene's germline CDR1 is SGHNT and CDR2 YYREEE (reference sequence). CDR3 length equals 16 residues. V trimming: 10 bases; J trimming: 4 bases; junction bases outside the gene matches: 16. CDR3 nucleotide sequence: TGTGCCTCCTCTCCCGGGACAGGGGCTAGTGTAGAGACCCAGTACTTC. This sequence encodes CASSPGTGASVETQYF.

The sample holds one count of this clonotype. The gene calls are TRBV20-1 and TRBJ1-2; D perhaps matches TRBD1 (5 bases). CDR1 is DFQATT and CDR2 is SNEGSKA in the germline V gene (reference sequence). Trimming left V 3 bases short and J 0 bases short, with 11 bases between. The CDR3 runs to 14 residues. CDR3 residues: CSARAGGSNYGYTF. CDR3 in DNA: TGCAGTGCTAGGGCGGGGGGTTCTAACTATGGCTACACCTTC.

The gene calls are TRBV6-2 or TRBV6-3 and TRBJ1-5, with 10 bases that match TRBD1. The V gene end was trimmed by 0 bases and the J gene end by 6 bases; junction bases not matched to a gene: 5. There are 16 residues in the CDR3. Germline CDR1 MNHEY, CDR2 SVGEGT. The chain's CDR3 is CASSYSTGGGGQPQHF. The CDR3 bases are TGTGCCAGCAGTTACTCGACAGGGGGCGGCGGTCAGCCCCAGCATTTT.

The gene calls are TRBV12-5 and TRBJ2-5, with D maybe TRBD2 (5 bases). CDR1 is LGHNT and CDR2 is FRNRAP in the germline V gene. The V end lost 7 bases, the J end lost 7 bases, and 22 bases lay between the germline ends. The length of the CDR3 is 15 residues. The CDR3 nucleotides read TGTGCTAGTGCCGCGGGTCAGGAGTCGCTTGGGACCCAGTACTTC. Amino acid sequence: CASAAGQESLGTQYF.

The rearrangement joins TRBV7-2 to TRBJ1-5, with 10 bases fitting TRBD1. The CDR3 is 15 residues long. The V gene's germline CDR1 is SGHTA and CDR2 FQGNSA. After removal of 6 bases from V and 5 bases from J, the junction contained 7 bases not matched to a gene. CDR3 in amino acids: CASSYDRGPDQPQHF. CDR3 sequence (DNA): TGTGCCAGCAGTTACGACAGGGGGCCCGATCAGCCCCAGCATTTT.

The V gene is TRBV20-1, the J gene TRBJ2-3; no clear D. This CDR3 spans 13 amino acids. From germline, CDR1 is DFQATT and CDR2 SNEGSKA (reference sequence). Trimming cost V 0 bases and J 2 bases, with 6 bases left between them. CDR3 sequence: CSARDANTDTQYF. CDR3 DNA: TGCAGTGCTAGAGACGCCAACACAGATACGCAGTATTTT.

The V and J genes are TRBV7-8 and TRBJ2-3, with 11 bases that match TRBD2. V lost 8 bases and J lost 6; bases outside the gene matches: 13. This CDR3 region has 16 residues. Per the germline V gene, CDR1 is SGHVS and CDR2 is FQNEAQ. This CDR3 is CASRDDLAGGWDTQYF. CDR3 coding DNA: TGTGCCAGCCGCGACGACCTAGCGGGAGGTTGGGATACGCAGTATTTT. The full variable domain, in which reference TRBV7-8 and TRBJ2-3 provide the parts outside the CDR3, is GAGVSQSPRYKVAKRGQDVALRCDPISGHVSLFWYQQALGQGPEFLTYFQNEAQLDKSGLPSDRFFAERPEGSVSTLKIQRTQQEDSAVYLCASRDDLAGGWDTQYFGPGTRLTVL.

The V gene is TRBV10-3, the J gene TRBJ2-1; D gene ambiguous. V lost 6 bases and J lost 4, with 10 bases in between. Germline CDR1 and CDR2: ENHRY and SYGVKD. The CDR3 is 13 amino acids. The CDR3 DNA is TGTGCCATCAGAGGTTCTATTTACAATGAGCAGTTCTTC. Residues: CAIRGSIYNEQFF.

CDR3: CAISEGVRGTEPTYEQYF. CDR3 bases: TGTGCCATCAGTGAGGGCGTGAGGGGGACAGAACCCACCTACGAGCAGTACTTC. This chain uses TRBV10-3 with TRBJ2-7, with TRBD1 matching over 7 bases. Germline assignment: CDR1 ENHRY and CDR2 SYGVKD. Trimming cost V 2 bases and J 2 bases; bases outside gene matches: 15. There are 18 residues in the CDR3.

This sequence joins TRBV5-1 and TRBJ1-2; D gene ambiguous. The ends were cut back, 0 bases at V and 4 bases at J, with 10 bases in the middle. The CDR3 totals 14 residues. Germline-derived CDR1 and CDR2 are SGHRS and YFSETQ. CDR3 region: CASSLEDWSYGYTF. CDR3 DNA sequence: TGCGCCAGCAGCTTGGAAGACTGGAGCTATGGCTACACCTTC.

V is TRBV14 and J is TRBJ1-6; TRBD1 is a possible D gene (5 bases). This CDR3 has 14 amino acids. V lost 4 bases and J 14 bases, leaving 18 bases between the germline ends. Germline V gene sequence: CDR1 SGHDN, CDR2 FVKESK. CDR3 DNA: TGTGCCAGCAGCCTCGAAGCCGGACACCTCACCCTCCACTTT. As protein: CASSLEAGHLTLHF.

This clonotype was found once. The CDR3 protein is CSVDSGEDTGELFF. The CDR3 DNA sequence: TGCAGCGTTGATTCAGGGGAAGACACCGGGGAGCTGTTTTTT. The V gene is TRBV29-1, the J gene TRBJ2-2; weak D call: TRBD1 (6 bases). Germline V gene data show CDR1 as SQVTM and CDR2 as ANQGSEA. The CDR3 spans 14 residues. V was shortened by 3 bases and J by 3 bases, with 11 bases between the two germline ends.

The genes are TRBV12-5 and TRBJ2-7, with 8 positions matching TRBD2. Germline loops: CDR1 LGHNT, CDR2 FRNRAP. The length of the CDR3 is 17 residues. V trimming: 5 bases; J trimming: 3 bases; junction bases outside the gene matches: 15. The CDR3 sequence: CASGPYSLRGGGYEQYF. Here the CDR3 DNA reads TGTGCTAGTGGTCCATACTCTCTTCGGGGGGGCGGCTACGAGCAGTACTTC.

The chain recombines TRBV6-5 with TRBJ2-7, with TRBD2 identical over 7 bases. This CDR3 has 15 amino acids. Trimming at V came to 5 bases and at J to 2 bases, leaving 9 bases not matched to a gene. Germline CDR1 and CDR2: MNHEY and SVGAGI. CDR3: CASSTNLLATYEQYF. CDR3 nucleotide sequence: TGTGCCAGCAGTACCAACCTACTAGCGACCTACGAGCAGTACTTC.

J is TRBJ2-5 and V is TRBV6-2 or TRBV6-3, with D possibly being TRBD2 (7 bases). V was pared by 4 bases and J by 0 bases, with 15 bases between. There are 16 residues in the CDR3. Germline-derived CDR1 and CDR2 are MNHEY and SVGEGT. DNA for the CDR3: TGTGCCAGCAGTTGGGCTTGGGGGGGCTACCAAGAGACCCAGTACTTC. As protein: CASSWAWGGYQETQYF.

The V gene is TRBV5-1, the J gene TRBJ1-5, with 12 bases fitting TRBD1. The CDR3 sequence is 15 residues long. The junction had 4 bases not matched to a gene; V was cut back by 5 bases and J by 4 bases. Germline-derived CDR1 and CDR2 are SGHRS and YFSETQ. The CDR3 region has the DNA TGCGCCAGCAGTCCGGGACAGGGGGCTAATCAGCCCCAGCATTTT. Encoded protein: CASSPGQGANQPQHF.

The chain employs TRBV10-2 and TRBJ1-5, with a weak D call TRBD1 (5 bases). Germline V CDR1 and CDR2: WSHSY, SAAADI. V was trimmed by 7 bases and J by 4 bases, leaving 11 bases between them. The CDR3 covers 13 residues. As DNA, the CDR3 is TGCGCCAGCACCCAGGGCTTTAATCAGCCCCAGCATTTT. It encodes CASTQGFNQPQHF.

This clonotype was observed a few times. The rearrangement joins TRBV6-1 to TRBJ2-1; 7 nucleotides line up with TRBD1. Losses at the gene ends were 5 bases for V and 5 bases for J; bases not matched to a gene: 6. This CDR3 has 14 amino acids. The germline V gene encodes CDR1 MNHNS and CDR2 SASEGT. Written as DNA, the CDR3 is TGTGCCAGCAGTCAGGGACAGTGGGACAATGAGCAGTTCTTC. Translation gives CASSQGQWDNEQFF.